These T cell receptor beta chains were read from a single sample in a study of CXCR3-negative and CXCR3-positive naive CD8 T cells. TCRdb re-called the 5' RACE reads and catalogs CDR3 proteins one per entry, DNA excluded. There are roughly 99,000 distinct CDR3 sequences in the sample, with 0.95% to 1.4% held by the top ten. The specimen was naive CXCR3+ CD8+ T cells from blood. The source is a human donor in good health. Some clones in this sample may be carry-over from other donors' samples. CDR3s include the opening cysteine and the closing phenylalanine or tryptophan.

TRBJ2-1 TRBV5-6 13 CASSLGTAHWVFF
TRBJ2-1 TRBV27 14 CASRSSGGVNEQFF
TRBJ2-4 TRBV7-9 13 CASSPDTKNIQYF
TRBJ1-5 TRBV28 15 CASSLGVAGNQPQHF
TRBJ2-1 TRBV25-1 13 CASSEYGGNEQFF
TRBJ2-7 TRBV28 13 CASMPGGSYEQYF
TRBJ1-1 TRBV7-9 13 CASSSGQGKEAFF
TRBJ2-7 TRBV28 16 CASSLSGSLSTYEQYF
TRBJ2-7 TRBV19 13 CASSISATYEQYF
TRBJ2-6 TRBV7-2 22 CASSPHLTGGYVSASGANVLTF
TRBJ1-4 TRBV12-3/TRBV12-4 13 CASSFQGNEKLFF
TRBJ1-2 TRBV29-1 13 CSGRHPQGPGYTF
TRBJ1-1 TRBV6-5 14 CASSLQGVDTEAFF
TRBJ1-5 TRBV29-1 17 CSVVFGGQGPSNQPQHF
TRBJ2-5 TRBV21-1 15 CASSKSMGLEETQYF
TRBJ2-7 TRBV7-2 15 CASRDARDNINEQYF
TRBJ2-2 TRBV27 16 CASSLVVGSNTGELFF
TRBJ2-6 TRBV12-3/TRBV12-4 16 CASSNPGSSGANVLTF
TRBJ2-7 TRBV28 13 CASSLLGVNEQYF
TRBJ2-3 TRBV7-3 14 CASSSLAGADTQYF
TRBJ2-3 TRBV4-2 20 CASSQAPRGAGVGGTDTQYF
TRBJ2-6 TRBV7-9 15 CASSLSRAGANVLTF
TRBJ2-5 TRBV7-9 14 CASSLRQQQETQYF
TRBJ2-1 TRBV10-3 14 CAISEGHLMDEQFF
TRBJ2-3 TRBV4-1 15 CASSQDRNQGHTQYF
TRBJ2-2 TRBV6-5 15 CASSSPVKGTGELFF
TRBJ1-6 TRBV20-1 18 CSARDSDRESSYNSPLHF
TRBJ2-7 TRBV4-2 13 CASSQVTVSEQYF
TRBJ2-7 TRBV10-3 11 CAISTPYEQYF
TRBJ2-5 TRBV7-9 14 CASSRTGEKETQYF
TRBJ2-7 TRBV7-6 15 CASSFNGQKSYEQYF
TRBJ2-3 TRBV20-1 14 CSASLVGVMDTQYF
TRBJ2-1 TRBV12-3/TRBV12-4 15 CASSLQQGAVNEQFF
TRBJ2-2 TRBV4-1 16 CASSLPTGGGTGELFF
TRBJ2-3 TRBV12-3/TRBV12-4 13 CASSTQQGTEEYF
TRBJ2-7 TRBV5-6 11 CASSLFYEQYF
TRBJ1-1 TRBV6-2/TRBV6-3 19 CASSYDRGQGAYMNTEAFF
TRBJ2-1 TRBV29-1 18 CSVEDRSPGQGIYNEQFF
TRBJ2-1 TRBV27 14 CASSERAEGNEQFF
TRBJ2-5 TRBV29-1 11 CSGKGVETQYF
TRBJ2-2 TRBV29-1 14 CSVERLVDTGELFF
TRBJ2-3 TRBV6-4 14 CASSKGADTDTQYF